The 16 T cell receptor beta chains in this list originate from one sample, sequenced in a study of T cell responses to AZD1222 COVID-19 vaccine. Repertoires were generated with immunoSEQ multiplex PCR, while TCRdb's copy carries only in-frame clones and drops some. This table has about 72,000 clones, around 87% appearing once. Sequencing was performed on peripheral blood, taken on day 0 of AZD1222 vaccination. Receptor source: an adult in good health.

In this sample, this clone turned up once. V is TRBV19 and J is TRBJ1-4, with D perhaps TRBD1 (5 bases). The germline gives CDR1 LNHDA, CDR2 SQIVND (reference sequence). Trimming stripped 5 bases from V and 7 bases from J, with 14 bases between. The CDR3 covers 14 residues. The CDR3 DNA reads TGTGCCAGTAGTTTGGGGCCGAACTCTGAAAAACTGTTTTTT. Protein product: CASSLGPNSEKLFF.

The chain joins TRBV6-2 or TRBV6-3 to TRBJ2-3; the match to TRBD2 covers 10 bases. CDR3 length: 21 amino acids. The V gene's germline CDR1 is MNHEY and CDR2 SVGEGT. The V segment lost 0 bases and the J segment 4 bases; nucleotides outside the gene matches: 19. The CDR3 region has the DNA TGTGCCAGCAGTTACTCCCTCTCATACTCTACTAGCGGGGATCTACCAGATACGCAGTATTTT. Its translation: CASSYSLSYSTSGDLPDTQYF.

This chain links TRBV7-2 with TRBJ2-4; D may be TRBD2 (6 bases). Per the germline V gene, CDR1 is SGHTA and CDR2 is FQGNSA. V lost 3 bases, J lost 0 bases, and 15 bases lay in between. The CDR3 totals 17 residues. The CDR3, as DNA: TGTGCCAGCAGCTTGGGGCTAGTGGGACTAGCCAAAAACATTCAGTACTTC. Its protein product is CASSLGLVGLAKNIQYF. Filled out from reference TRBV7-2 and TRBJ2-4, the complete variable domain reads GAGVSQSPSNKVTEKGKDVELRCDPISGHTALYWYRQSLGQGLEFLIYFQGNSAPDKSGLPSDRFSAERTGGSVSTLTIQRTQQEDSAVYLCASSLGLVGLAKNIQYFGAGTRLSVL.

The table lists this clone with a count of one. The chain recombines TRBV7-2 with TRBJ2-1; D might be TRBD1 or TRBD2, each matching 5 bases. The V gene's germline CDR1 is SGHTA and CDR2 FQGNSA. CDR3 length: 17 amino acids. Trimming shortened V by 5 bases and J by 4 bases, and 21 bases separated the two germline ends. This chain's CDR3 is CASSTSLQGARYNEQFF. CDR3 bases: TGTGCCAGCAGCACCTCTTTGCAGGGAGCGAGGTACAATGAGCAGTTCTTC.

The rearrangement links TRBV18 to TRBJ2-6, with TRBD1 matching 8 bases. Germline CDR1 reads KGHSH; CDR2 reads LQKENI. CDR3 length: 16 amino acids. V trimming: 4 bases; J trimming: 3 bases; junction bases outside the gene matches: 5. CDR3 protein: CASSRTGIGGANVLTF. In DNA form, the CDR3 reads TGTGCCAGCTCACGGACAGGGATCGGTGGGGCCAACGTCCTGACTTTC.

The chain employs TRBV7-8 and TRBJ2-7, with a possible D match to TRBD2 (7 bases). The germline CDR1 and CDR2 sequences are SGHVS and FQNEAQ. The CDR3 extends over 14 amino acids. Trimming shortened V by 8 bases and J by 2 bases, and 16 bases separated the two germline ends. The CDR3, as DNA: TGTGCCAGCCTACCAAGGGGGGGGGCCTACGAGCAGTACTTC. As protein: CASLPRGGAYEQYF.

V gene TRBV7-2 combines with J gene TRBJ2-7; D gene uncertain. CDR1 is SGHTA, CDR2 FQGNSA, per germline. Between the trimmed V and J ends, which lost 1 base and 3 bases, there was a span of 10 bases. This CDR3 comprises 14 residues. The CDR3 DNA reads as TGTGCCAGCAGCTTAGGGATGAGGCTCTACGAGCAGTACTTC. It is translated as CASSLGMRLYEQYF.

The chain combines TRBV4-2 with TRBJ2-7, with D possibly TRBD1 on 5 matching bases. V was trimmed by 0 bases and J by 5 bases, leaving 23 bases between them. Germline values: CDR1 LGHNA, CDR2 YNFKEQ. The CDR3 is made up of 18 amino acids. This chain's CDR3 is CASSQDRRGTGYFDEQYF. In nucleotides, the CDR3 is TGTGCCAGCAGCCAAGACAGAAGGGGAACTGGTTATTTCGACGAGCAGTACTTC.

This clone was found once. The rearrangement links TRBV15 to TRBJ1-5; TRBD1 agrees at 7 bases. CDR1 and CDR2 (germline): LNHNV, YYDKDF (reference sequence). V dropped 1 base and J dropped 3; count of bases not matched to a gene: 3. This CDR3 has 15 residues. The CDR3 sequence is CATSRGGGDNQPQHF. In nucleotides, the CDR3 is TGTGCCACCAGCAGAGGAGGGGGCGACAATCAGCCCCAGCATTTT.

The V call is TRBV6-5, the J call TRBJ1-2; D uncertain. V was clipped by 6 bases and J by 0 bases, with 8 bases between them. Germline loops: CDR1 MNHEY, CDR2 SVGAGI. The CDR3 has 13 residues. The CDR3 here is CASRITANYGYTF. Written as DNA, the CDR3 is TGTGCCAGCAGGATTACAGCTAACTATGGCTACACCTTC.

The CDR3 DNA reads as TGTGCCAGCAGCTTAGCACAGGATTCACCCCTCCACTTT. Translated, it gives CASSLAQDSPLHF. The V call is TRBV7-2, the J call TRBJ1-6; TRBD1 is a possible D gene (5 bases). V dropped 0 bases and J dropped 8 bases, with 5 bases sitting between them. The CDR3 runs to 13 residues. CDR1 and CDR2 (germline): SGHTA, FQGNSA.

This clone has a handful of counts. CDR3 amino acids: CASSLEGSRDTQYF. CDR3 in DNA: TGCGCCAGCAGCTTGGAAGGGTCAAGGGATACGCAGTATTTT. This rearrangement joins TRBV5-1 to TRBJ2-3; D remains unclear. V shed 0 bases and J shed 6 bases, with 11 bases lying between them. CDR1 and CDR2 from the germline V gene are SGHRS and YFSETQ. The CDR3 has 14 amino acids.

V gene TRBV7-8 combines with J gene TRBJ2-3; D might be TRBD2 (8 bases). This CDR3 comprises 14 residues. V was cut by 4 bases and J by 4 bases, with 12 bases left in between. The V gene's germline CDR1 is SGHVS and CDR2 FQNEAQ. As DNA, the CDR3 is TGTGCCAGCAGCTCGGGAGGGGGCCCAGATACGCAGTATTTT. Amino acid sequence: CASSSGGGPDTQYF.

This clone has more than one count but fewer than ten. V is TRBV5-6 and J is TRBJ1-1, with 9 bases aligning to TRBD1. From germline, CDR1 is SGHDT and CDR2 YYEEEE. Trimming cost V 0 bases and J 3 bases; bases outside gene matches: 0. The CDR3 spans 14 residues. Written as DNA, the CDR3 is TGTGCCAGCAGCTTGGGGGACAGGGACACTGAAGCTTTCTTT. It specifies CASSLGDRDTEAFF.

The rearrangement links TRBV6-1 to TRBJ1-5; 7 nucleotides line up with TRBD1. There are 16 residues in the CDR3. With V trimmed by 2 bases and J by 3 bases, 7 bases remained unmatched. Germline V gives CDR1 MNHNS, CDR2 SASEGT. CDR3 DNA: TGTGCCAGCAGTGAAACAGGGGCCTTTACCAATCAGCCCCAGCATTTT. Amino acid sequence: CASSETGAFTNQPQHF.

The chain recombines TRBV5-4 with TRBJ1-1; D is unresolved. CDR3 length equals 13 residues. The V gene lost 0 bases and the J gene lost 6 bases, with 9 bases spanning the gap. Germline CDR1 is SGHNT and CDR2 is YYREEE (reference sequence). CDR3 in DNA: TGTGCCAGCAGCTTGGAATGGGGTGCTGAAGCTTTCTTT. It translates to CASSLEWGAEAFF.